A selection of T cell receptor beta chains follows, all from one sample in a study of identical twins. TCRdb reanalysed the 5' RACE reads using MiXCR and keeps one entry per CDR3 protein. The sample consists of 500,000 or so distinct CDR3 sequences, less than 25% of them appearing once. These data were also reused for a study on T cells expressing NK-cell markers.

The sample consisted of CD4+ T cells sorted from blood. The origin of the receptors is a young woman in good health. CDR3s include the opening cysteine and the closing phenylalanine or tryptophan. Fields, in order: clone size, J gene, D gene, V gene, CDR3 DNA, CDR3 protein. The D gene is left open where the match is weak. The size field is filled for only some rows; it gives once, few, many or a size class.

many | TRBJ2-1 | NA | TRBV21-1 | TGTGCCAGCAGCAAACGAGGGCACCCTTACAATGAGCAGTTCTTC | CASSKRGHPYNEQFF
few | TRBJ2-5 | NA | TRBV24-1 | TGTGCCACCAGTGATTCGAGGGAGACGCAAAAAGAGACCCAGTACTTC | CATSDSRETQKETQYF
NA | TRBJ1-5 | NA | TRBV2 | TGTGCCAGCAGTGGGGAGGGGGACTATCAGCCCCAGCATTTT | CASSGEGDYQPQHF
many | TRBJ2-3 | NA | TRBV20-1 | TGCAGTGCTAGAGATTACCGGGATGTAAGACAGTATTTT | CSARDYRDVRQYF
many | TRBJ2-1 | TRBD1 | TRBV10-3 | TGTGCCATCAGTCCGGGACAGGGCGGTTCTCAGCAGTTCTTC | CAISPGQGGSQQFF
few | TRBJ2-6 | NA | TRBV7-6 | TGTGCCAGCACCGCAATAAGGGCTGGGGCCAACGTCCTGACTTTC | CASTAIRAGANVLTF
many | TRBJ1-3 | NA | TRBV12-3/TRBV12-4 | TGTGCCAGCAGTTCCGGACGGAAGATATATTTT | CASSSGRKIYF
NA | TRBJ1-6 | NA | TRBV20-1 | TGCAGTGCTAGAGACCGTCGGGGCAACAATTCACCCCTCCACTTT | CSARDRRGNNSPLHF
few | TRBJ2-2 | NA | TRBV29-1 | TGCAGCGTTGAGAAGGGGTCGACCGGGGAGCTGTTTTTT | CSVEKGSTGELFF
NA | TRBJ2-4 | NA | TRBV5-4 | TGTGCCAGCAGCTTGTGGGAAGCCAAAAACATTCAGTACTTC | CASSLWEAKNIQYF